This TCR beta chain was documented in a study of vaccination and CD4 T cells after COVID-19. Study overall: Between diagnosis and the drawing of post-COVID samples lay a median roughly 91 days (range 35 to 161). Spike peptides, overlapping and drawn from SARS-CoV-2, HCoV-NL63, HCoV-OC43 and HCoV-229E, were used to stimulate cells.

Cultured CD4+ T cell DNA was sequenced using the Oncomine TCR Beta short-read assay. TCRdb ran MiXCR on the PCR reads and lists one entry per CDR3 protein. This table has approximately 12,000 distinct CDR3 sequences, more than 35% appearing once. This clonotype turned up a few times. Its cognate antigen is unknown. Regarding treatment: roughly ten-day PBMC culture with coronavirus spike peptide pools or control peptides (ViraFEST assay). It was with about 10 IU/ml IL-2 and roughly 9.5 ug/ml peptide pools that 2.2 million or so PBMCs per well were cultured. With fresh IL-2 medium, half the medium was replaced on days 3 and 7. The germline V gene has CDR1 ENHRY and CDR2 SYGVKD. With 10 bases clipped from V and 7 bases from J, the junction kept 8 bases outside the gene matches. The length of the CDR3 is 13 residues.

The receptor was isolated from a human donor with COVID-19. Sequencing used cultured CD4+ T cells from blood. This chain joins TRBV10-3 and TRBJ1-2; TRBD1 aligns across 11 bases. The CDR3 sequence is CASRTGTGGGYTF. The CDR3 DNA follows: TGTGCCAGCCGAACCGGGACAGGGGGTGGCTACACCTTC.